The clone carrying this T cell receptor beta chain was recorded a few times. In the original analysis: Reference gene primer amplification in the assay estimated nucleated cell counts. The assay was immunoSEQ multiplex PCR, and TCRdb's table has in-frame clones only and misses some. That table gives V, J and clone size, and the DNA gave D and trimming. The data contain 75,000 to 95,000 clones, more than 75% of them singletons. This CDR3 contains 16 residues. Germline V gene data show CDR1 as LNHDA and CDR2 as SQIVND (reference sequence). With 5 bases removed from V and 0 bases from J, the gap between germline ends came to 11 bases. This sample is drawn from a study of blood T cell repertoires in COVID-19. Study information: Researchers got acute and convalescent COVID-19 samples from the United States, Italy and Spain. T cells, B-cell-depleted T cells, or PBMCs provided the cDNA or gDNA that served as material.

This sequence was found in a human donor in a cohort sampled during active COVID-19. V gene TRBV19 combines with J gene TRBJ2-6; no definite D call. The source material was peripheral blood. The CDR3 DNA sequence: TGTGCCAGTAGTCCACAGATAAGCTCTGGGGCCAACGTCCTGACTTTC. Protein: CASSPQISSGANVLTF.